A single sample is the source of the 31 T cell receptor beta chains below, sequenced in a study of response to subunit inactivated influenza vaccine. TCRdb re-called the RT-PCR reads with MiXCR, one entry per CDR3 protein. In the table there are 500,000 to 600,000 distinct CDR3 sequences, roughly 8.2% of which are singletons. Specimen: PBMCs from blood, collected around 25 months after vaccination. Receptors originate from a man aged 45 to 75 who received an inactivated influenza vaccine.

The chain uses TRBV19 and TRBJ1-1; D may be TRBD1 (5 bases). Between the trimmed V and J ends, which lost 7 bases and 1 base, there was a span of 10 bases. The length of the CDR3 is 13 residues. CDR1 LNHDA and CDR2 SQIVND come from the germline V gene (reference sequence). This chain's CDR3 is CASKARENTEAFF. CDR3 in DNA: TGTGCCAGTAAGGCCAGGGAGAACACTGAAGCTTTCTTT.

This clonotype was detected only a few times. The V and J genes are TRBV20-1 and TRBJ2-7; D not resolved. Trimming removed 7 bases from V and 3 bases from J, with 10 bases in between. The V gene's germline CDR1 is DFQATT and CDR2 SNEGSKA (reference sequence). The CDR3 is made up of 11 amino acids. CDR3 bases: TGCAGTGTTCCAGAATACTACGAGCAGTACTTC. It encodes CSVPEYYEQYF.

The chain has TRBV20-1 and TRBJ2-2, with 9 nucleotides matching TRBD1. The V segment lost 4 bases and the J segment 6 bases; nucleotides outside the gene matches: 6. Germline CDR1 reads DFQATT; CDR2 reads SNEGSKA (reference sequence). The CDR3 consists of 14 residues. CDR3 DNA: TGCAGTGCTAAAAACAGGGGGCGGGCCGGGGAGCTGTTTTTT. Its protein product is CSAKNRGRAGELFF.

This chain links TRBV20-1 with TRBJ2-5, with TRBD2 as a possible D gene (5 bases). Germline CDR1 and CDR2: DFQATT and SNEGSKA (reference sequence). The V end was cut by 4 bases, the J end by 3 bases, with 9 bases between. The CDR3 has 12 residues. The CDR3 here is CSAKTGKETQYF. The CDR3 nucleotides are TGCAGTGCTAAGACGGGGAAAGAGACCCAGTACTTC.

This clonotype occurred many times. The chain recombines TRBV10-3 with TRBJ2-4; D not certain. In germline, CDR1 is ENHRY, CDR2 SYGVKD. The V end was cut by 9 bases, the J end by 9 bases, with 15 bases between. There are 12 residues in the CDR3. The CDR3 here is CAIKAATGIQYF. The DNA for the CDR3 is TGTGCCATTAAGGCGGCCACTGGCATTCAGTACTTC.

On this clonotype: The junction and the germline gene differ at one end; a read error may be behind it. The chain has TRBV9 and TRBJ2-1; tentatively, D is TRBD1 or TRBD2 (6 bases each). Germline CDR1 is SGDLS and CDR2 is YYNGEE. The CDR3 contains 17 residues. The CDR3: CASSVDPAGGSNNEQFF. The CDR3 coding sequence is TGTGCCAGCAGCGTAGATCCCGCCGGGGGCTCCAACAATGAGCAGTTCTTC.

The sample holds many counts of this clonotype. The chain employs TRBV12-3 or TRBV12-4 and TRBJ2-7; D is unresolved. The CDR3 sequence is 12 residues long. V lost 0 bases to trimming and J lost 5 bases, with 5 bases between them. The CDR3 coding sequence is TGTGCCAGCAGTTTAGCTCGGGACGAGCAGTACTTC. Amino acids: CASSLARDEQYF.

This clonotype was counted a few times. This sequence joins TRBV4-1 and TRBJ1-5; unclear D gene. Germline CDR1 and CDR2: MGHRA and YSYEKL. V was pared by 1 base and J by 4 bases, with 8 bases between. The CDR3 consists of 14 residues. CDR3 protein: CASSQVQWNQPQHF. The CDR3, as DNA: TGCGCCAGCAGCCAAGTACAGTGGAATCAGCCCCAGCATTTT.

This clonotype turned up a few times. The gene calls are TRBV12-3 or TRBV12-4 and TRBJ2-7; 7 bases map to TRBD1. J lost 7 bases, V lost 3 bases, and 21 bases had no gene match. The CDR3 has 18 amino acids. The CDR3 loop reads CASSFLGLSTGVVKEQYF. The CDR3 DNA reads TGTGCCAGCAGTTTTTTAGGACTTTCCACAGGGGTTGTCAAAGAGCAGTACTTC.

In this sample, this clonotype turned up a few times. The V and J genes are TRBV2 and TRBJ2-3; 9 bases fit TRBD2. CDR1 is SNHLY, CDR2 FYNNEI, per germline. CDR3 length: 14 amino acids. With V trimmed by 7 bases and J by 1 base, 3 bases remained unmatched. The CDR3 sequence: CASMAGGRTDTQYF. CDR3 sequence (DNA): TGTGCCAGCATGGCGGGAGGGCGCACAGATACGCAGTATTTT.

This clonotype was detected a few times. This rearrangement joins TRBV18 to TRBJ2-5; D not resolved. CDR3 length: 13 amino acids. Germline V gives CDR1 KGHSH, CDR2 LQKENI. V lost 1 base and J 4 bases, leaving 7 bases between the germline ends. CDR3 loop: CASSPHTLETQYF. CDR3 bases: TGTGCCAGCTCACCACATACTCTAGAGACCCAGTACTTC. Variable domain in full (rest from reference TRBV18 and TRBJ2-5): NAGVMQNPRHLVRRRGQEARLRCSPMKGHSHVYWYRQLPEEGLKFMVYLQKENIIDESGMPKERFSAEFPKEGPSILRIQQVVRGDSAAYFCASSPHTLETQYFGPGTRLLVL.

The rearrangement joins TRBV29-1 to TRBJ2-7, with TRBD1 identical over 8 bases. Germline V gene data show CDR1 as SQVTM and CDR2 as ANQGSEA. The CDR3 length is 15 residues. V trimming: 6 bases; J trimming: 2 bases; junction bases outside the gene matches: 12. This CDR3 is CSVTAGGGPTYEQYF. In DNA, the CDR3 is TGCAGCGTGACGGCAGGGGGCGGGCCGACCTACGAGCAGTACTTC.

This clonotype came up a few times. The chain combines TRBV11-2 with TRBJ1-6; TRBD1 matches 9 bases. In germline, CDR1 is SGHAT, CDR2 FQNNGV. Losses at the gene ends were 5 bases for V and 9 bases for J; bases not matched to a gene: 8. This CDR3 is 15 amino acids long. This CDR3 reads CASSPGTGMVSPLHF. The CDR3, as DNA: TGTGCCAGCAGCCCCGGGACAGGGATGGTTTCACCCCTCCACTTT. Full variable domain (outside the CDR3, taken from reference TRBV11-2 and TRBJ1-6): EAGVAQSPRYKIIEKRQSVAFWCNPISGHATLYWYQQILGQGPKLLIQFQNNGVVDDSQLPKDRFSAERLKGVDSTLKIQPAKLEDSAVYLCASSPGTGMVSPLHFGNGTRLTVT.

This clonotype was picked up many times. The chain carries TRBV6-5 and TRBJ2-1; 7 bases are a match to TRBD2. The J segment lost 8 bases and the V segment lost 2 bases, leaving 9 bases of the junction unmatched. Germline CDR1 reads MNHEY; CDR2 reads SVGAGI. The CDR3 is made up of 15 amino acids. In DNA, the CDR3 is TGTGCCAGCAGTTACCGGGCGGGAGTTGTTGATGAGCAGTTCTTC. Translation: CASSYRAGVVDEQFF.

This sequence joins TRBV28 and TRBJ2-4; perhaps TRBD1 as D (5 bases). From germline, CDR1 is MDHEN and CDR2 SYDVKM. The CDR3 length is 15 residues. V was cut by 2 bases and J by 6 bases, with 14 bases left in between. CDR3 DNA sequence: TGTGCCAGCAGTTTAGCTACCACAGGAAGAAACATTCAGTACTTC. Protein: CASSLATTGRNIQYF.

This clonotype was found many times. The DNA for the CDR3 is TGTGCCAGCAGCCCGAGGGTAGTCAGATATGAAAAACTGTTTTTT. Its translation is CASSPRVVRYEKLFF. The rearrangement uses TRBV11-2 and TRBJ1-4; the D is unclear. The V gene lost 5 bases and the J gene lost 6 bases, with 16 bases spanning the gap. The germline V gene encodes CDR1 SGHAT and CDR2 FQNNGV. The CDR3 spans 15 residues.

Many counts were recorded for this clonotype. V and J are TRBV5-1 and TRBJ2-7; TRBD1 matches at 9 bases. The V and J ends lost 0 bases and 4 bases, in that order; junction bases with no gene match: 14. There are 18 residues in the CDR3. CDR1 and CDR2 (germline): SGHRS, YFSETQ. In nucleotides, the CDR3 is TGCGCCAGCAGCTTGGCGGGACAGGGATTGGGAAGGCGGTACGAGCAGTACTTC. It is translated as CASSLAGQGLGRRYEQYF.

This clonotype came up many times. V is TRBV29-1 and J is TRBJ2-7; D unresolved. The V end was cut by 3 bases, the J end by 7 bases, with 13 bases between. Germline assignment: CDR1 SQVTM and CDR2 ANQGSEA. This CDR3 has 12 amino acids. This CDR3 reads CSVERLVGEQYF. Here the CDR3 DNA reads TGCAGCGTTGAGAGGCTGGTGGGGGAGCAGTACTTC.

Note on this clonotype: Sequence at one end of the junction differs from germline and may be a read error. This rearrangement joins TRBV7-2 to TRBJ1-1; D gene uncertain. The CDR3 covers 14 residues. Germline values: CDR1 SGHTA, CDR2 FQGNSA. For the CDR3, the DNA is TGTGCCAGCAGCGTAGCGCTTGGGTACACTGAAGCTTTCTTT. It codes for CASSVALGYTEAFF.

The V call is TRBV27, the J call TRBJ2-1, with D possibly being TRBD1 or TRBD2 (5 bases each). Looked up from germline, CDR1 is MNHEY and CDR2 is SMNVEV (reference sequence). Trimming shortened V by 5 bases and J by 6 bases, and 20 bases separated the two germline ends. The CDR3 is 16 amino acids. The CDR3 reads CASSDPGRGPFNEQFF. The DNA for the CDR3 is TGTGCCAGCAGTGACCCGGGAAGGGGACCCTTCAATGAGCAGTTCTTC.

CDR3 bases: TGTGCCAGCCTGAGCTCCTACAATGAGCAGTTCTTC. This sequence encodes CASLSSYNEQFF. The chain couples TRBV28 to TRBJ2-1; D is uncertain. Germline values: CDR1 MDHEN, CDR2 SYDVKM. V was clipped by 8 bases and J by 0 bases, with 5 bases between them. CDR3 length equals 12 residues.

This chain links TRBV20-1 with TRBJ2-7; 10 bases agree with TRBD2. The length of the CDR3 is 17 residues. V was clipped by 1 base and J by 3 bases; unmatched bases: 12. Germline V CDR1 and CDR2: DFQATT, SNEGSKA (reference sequence). The chain's CDR3 is CSARALGEAGGYYEQYF. The CDR3 region has the DNA TGCAGTGCTAGAGCCTTAGGAGAAGCGGGAGGGTACTACGAGCAGTACTTC.

This clonotype has at least ten counts. The chain has TRBV4-3 and TRBJ2-1; TRBD2 aligns across 9 bases. V was pared by 0 bases and J by 0 bases, with 3 bases of the junction left unmatched. CDR1 is LGHNA and CDR2 is YSLEER in the germline V gene. The CDR3 consists of 17 residues. CDR3 loop: CASSQDLAGSSYNEQFF. CDR3 nucleotide sequence: TGCGCCAGCAGCCAAGATCTAGCGGGAAGCTCCTACAATGAGCAGTTCTTC.

This clonotype was counted only a few times. CDR3 protein: CASSIDRGGEQFF. CDR3 DNA: TGTGCCAGCAGTATCGACAGGGGAGGTGAGCAGTTCTTC. The J gene is TRBJ2-1, the V gene TRBV27; 8 bases match TRBD1. The CDR3 covers 13 residues. In germline, CDR1 is MNHEY, CDR2 SMNVEV (reference sequence). V was pared by 5 bases and J by 9 bases, with 6 bases of the junction left unmatched.

In this sample, this clonotype turned up many times. The J gene is TRBJ1-5, the V gene TRBV7-9; D unresolved. V lost 0 bases and J 1 base, leaving 13 bases between the germline ends. The CDR3 contains 17 residues. CDR1 SEHNR and CDR2 FQNEAQ come from the germline V gene (reference sequence). For the CDR3, the DNA is TGTGCCAGCAGCTTAGCGGGGATGGAGGAGAGCAATCAGCCCCAGCATTTT. It yields the protein CASSLAGMEESNQPQHF.

This clonotype was detected many times. The CDR3, as DNA: TGTGCCAGCAGTTGGTTACAGACCACCGGGGAGCTGTTTTTT. It is translated as CASSWLQTTGELFF. J is TRBJ2-2 and V is TRBV12-3 or TRBV12-4; D remains unclear. V was shortened by 4 bases and J by 4 bases, with 10 bases between the two germline ends. This CDR3 is built from 14 residues.

This clonotype was recorded at least ten times. This chain connects TRBV4-2 to TRBJ1-2, with a tentative D call TRBD1 (5 bases). The CDR3 consists of 15 residues. The germline gives CDR1 LGHNA, CDR2 YNFKEQ. Trimming took 1 base from V and 0 from J, leaving 9 bases between them. CDR3 loop: CASSQAPGPNYGYTF. Written as DNA, the CDR3 is TGTGCCAGCAGCCAAGCCCCGGGGCCTAACTATGGCTACACCTTC.

This clonotype was recorded many times. CDR3 amino acids: CASSLVESPNEKLFF. DNA for the CDR3: TGTGCCAGCAGCTTAGTTGAGTCTCCAAATGAAAAACTGTTTTTT. The chain has TRBV7-2 and TRBJ1-4; D unresolved. Germline values: CDR1 SGHTA, CDR2 FQGNSA. Trimming removed 1 base at V and 5 bases at J, with 11 bases between. CDR3 length: 15 amino acids. Complete variable domain (other parts from reference TRBV7-2 and TRBJ1-4): GAGVSQSPSNKVTEKGKDVELRCDPISGHTALYWYRQSLGQGLEFLIYFQGNSAPDKSGLPSDRFSAERTGGSVSTLTIQRTQQEDSAVYLCASSLVESPNEKLFFGSGTQLSVL.

This clonotype was observed a few times. The J gene is TRBJ2-1, the V gene TRBV7-2, with a possible D match to TRBD2 (6 bases). The germline gives CDR1 SGHTA, CDR2 FQGNSA. V shed 5 bases and J shed 12 bases, with 14 bases lying between them. The CDR3 contains 12 residues. The CDR3 region is CASSPRVGGQFF. Here the CDR3 DNA reads TGTGCCAGCAGCCCCCGGGTGGGAGGGCAGTTCTTC. Full variable domain (outside the CDR3, taken from reference TRBV7-2 and TRBJ2-1): GAGVSQSPSNKVTEKGKDVELRCDPISGHTALYWYRQSLGQGLEFLIYFQGNSAPDKSGLPSDRFSAERTGGSVSTLTIQRTQQEDSAVYLCASSPRVGGQFFGPGTRLTVL.

This clonotype was recorded at least ten times. CDR3 residues: CASSQPGQLYNEQFF. The CDR3 DNA reads as TGTGCCAGCAGCCAACCGGGACAACTCTACAATGAGCAGTTCTTC. The V and J genes are TRBV3-1 and TRBJ2-1, with D perhaps matching TRBD1 (6 bases). Germline V CDR1 and CDR2: LGHDT, YNNKEL (reference sequence). The CDR3 is 15 residues long. Trimming took 2 bases from V and 3 from J, leaving 11 bases between them.

This clonotype was seen a few times. The DNA of the CDR3 is TGCAGTGCGAAGGACGGACTGGCGAAATCCGAGCAGTACTTC. As protein: CSAKDGLAKSEQYF. The chain employs TRBV20-1 and TRBJ2-7; a possible D gene is TRBD2 (5 bases). V lost 6 bases to trimming and J lost 6 bases, with 21 bases between them. The CDR3 runs 14 residues. CDR1 DFQATT and CDR2 SNEGSKA come from the germline V gene (reference sequence).